This is a list of T cell receptor beta chains from one sample in a study of Graves' ophthalmopathy and Graves' hyperthyroidism. MiXCR, applied by TCRdb to the multiplex PCR reads, yields one record per CDR3 protein. The profile shows 350,000 to 450,000 distinct CDR3 sequences, about 16% of them singletons. The source material was peripheral blood. These receptors were collected from a woman younger than 30 with Graves' ophthalmopathy. Both conserved end residues are part of each CDR3. A D gene is named only where the DNA matches it firmly. Not every row has a clone size; where given, it reads once, few, many or a size class.

D gene,V gene,J gene,clone size,CDR3 DNA,CDR3 protein
TRBD2,TRBV7-2,TRBJ2-4,once,TGTGCCAGCAGCTTAGCTGGGCGGGAGGGCCTGGACATTCAGTACTTC,CASSLAGREGLDIQYF
TRBD1,TRBV30,TRBJ1-1,NA,TGTGCCTGGATCCGGGCAGGGGGGTTTCGCACTGAAGCTTTCTTT,CAWIRAGGFRTEAFF
NA,TRBV27,TRBJ2-4,many,TGTGCCCCCCCCCCCGAGGGGGCCAAAAACATTCAGTACTTC,CAPPPEGAKNIQYF
NA,TRBV4-1,TRBJ2-7,many,TGCGCCAGCAGCCAAGCGGGGGGCGTCTCCTACGAGCAGTACTTC,CASSQAGGVSYEQYF
NA,TRBV2,TRBJ2-7,once,TGTGCCAGCACCATGGGGGGGGCTAGCGACGAGCAGTACTTC,CASTMGGASDEQYF
NA,TRBV28,TRBJ1-3,many,TGTGCCAGCTCCCGGCCTCCTGGCGGGGGAAACACCATATATTTT,CASSRPPGGGNTIYF
NA,TRBV30,TRBJ1-1,many,TGTGCCTGGAGTCGATGGAACGTGGACCGTGAAGCTTTCTTT,CAWSRWNVDREAFF
NA,TRBV5-1,TRBJ2-7,many,TGCGCCAGCAGCTTGGACTACTACGAGCAGTACTTC,CASSLDYYEQYF
NA,TRBV5-1,TRBJ1-1,NA,TGCGCCAGCAGCTTGGTTCCAGGGGTCTTTGAAGCTTTCTTT,CASSLVPGVFEAFF
NA,TRBV5-4,TRBJ2-5,many,TGTGCCAGCAGCACCACAAAAGAGACCCAGTACTTC,CASSTTKETQYF
NA,TRBV28,TRBJ2-7,many,TGTGCCAGCAGTTTAGCCAGACCCGTCGAGCAGTACTTC,CASSLARPVEQYF
NA,TRBV7-8,TRBJ2-7,many,TGTGCCAGCAGTTTAACCCGGTGGACAGCGAACTACGAGCAGTACTTC,CASSLTRWTANYEQYF
NA,TRBV27,TRBJ2-5,many,TGTGCCAGCAGTTCCCTGCTTGGGACCCAGTACTTC,CASSSLLGTQYF
NA,TRBV2,TRBJ1-5,NA,TGTGCCAGCAGTGAGGGTTCAGGGAGCAATCAGCCCCAGCATTTT,CASSEGSGSNQPQHF
NA,TRBV7-9,TRBJ2-2,many,TGTGCCAGCAGCTTAGGGGTTATGAACACCGGGGAGCTGTTTTTT,CASSLGVMNTGELFF
NA,TRBV6-1,TRBJ2-7,NA,TGTGCCAGCAGGCCCTGGTCCTCAGACGAGCAGTACTTC,CASRPWSSDEQYF
NA,TRBV27,TRBJ2-5,many,TGTGCCAGCAGTTTGGGAGGGGGGGGCAAGGAAGAGACCCAGTACTTC,CASSLGGGGKEETQYF
TRBD1,TRBV6-5,TRBJ2-7,NA,TGTGCCAGCAGTTACAGGGACAGATACTACGAGCAGTACTTC,CASSYRDRYYEQYF
TRBD1,TRBV11-3,TRBJ1-1,many,TGTGCCAGCAGCTCATTAGTAGCCAGACAGGGGCGAAACACTGAAGCTTTCTTT,CASSSLVARQGRNTEAFF
TRBD1,TRBV4-2,TRBJ2-7,many,TGTGCCAGCAGCCAAGATTGGGGGGGACAGGGAGGCTACGAGCAGTACTTC,CASSQDWGGQGGYEQYF
TRBD1,TRBV28,TRBJ2-7,NA,TGTGCCAGCAGCCCGACAGGGGGCGGCCACTACGAGCAGTACTTC,CASSPTGGGHYEQYF
TRBD1,TRBV15,TRBJ2-7,many,TGTGCCACCAGCAAGAGTGGGGACAGGGGGCCAAGCTCCTACGAGCAGTACTTC,CATSKSGDRGPSSYEQYF
NA,TRBV6-5,TRBJ1-5,many,TGTGCCAGCAAACCTTGGACTGATAGCAATCAGCCCCAGCATTTT,CASKPWTDSNQPQHF
NA,TRBV6-5,TRBJ2-5,many,TGTGCCAGCAGGGCTACAGGGATGGGGGAGACCCAGTACTTC,CASRATGMGETQYF
TRBD1,TRBV30,TRBJ1-5,many,TGTGCGGGAAGTACAGGGGAACTCAATCAGCCCCAGCATTTT,CAGSTGELNQPQHF
NA,TRBV7-9,TRBJ1-2,many,TGTGCCAGCAGCCCGAGGGAAGGGGCTGGTGGCTACACCTTC,CASSPREGAGGYTF
NA,TRBV19,TRBJ2-1,NA,TGTGCCAGTAGTATTTTTAGCGACCGATACAATGAGCAGTTCTTC,CASSIFSDRYNEQFF
NA,TRBV7-8,TRBJ2-5,many,TGTGCCAGCAGCTTACCACCCGCTGAGACCCAGTACTTC,CASSLPPAETQYF
NA,TRBV18,TRBJ2-7,many,TGTGCCAACTCGGACATTCCCTACGAGCAGTACTTC,CANSDIPYEQYF
NA,TRBV18,TRBJ1-6,many,TGTGCCAGCTCTCCTGACAGAGGGATCAATTCACCCCTCCACTTT,CASSPDRGINSPLHF
TRBD1,TRBV28,TRBJ1-1,many,TGTGCCAGCAGTTTATTGGGACAGGGGGCCGGCGTTCTCGAAGCTTTCTTT,CASSLLGQGAGVLEAFF
NA,TRBV4-2,TRBJ2-5,many,TGTGCCAGCAGCCAGACGACTAACCAAGAGCCCCAGTACTTC,CASSQTTNQEPQYF
NA,TRBV6-1,TRBJ1-1,many,TGTGCCACCCTCCCGGGACCTCAAGCTTTCTTT,CATLPGPQAFF
TRBD1,TRBV12-3/TRBV12-4,TRBJ2-7,NA,TGTGCCAGCAGTCTCTCCGGGACAGGGGTTGAGCAGTACTTC,CASSLSGTGVEQYF